This TCR beta chain was sequenced during a study of T cells in Graves' hyperthyroidism and ophthalmopathy. Findings and limits, study-wide: A model using 13 V-J features told ophthalmopathy apart from stable hyperthyroidism.

The germline V gene encodes CDR1 SGDLS and CDR2 YYNGEE. This CDR3 contains 15 residues. The V end lost 3 bases, the J end lost 4 bases, and 11 bases lay between the germline ends. Fresh peripheral blood, approximately 10 ml, yielded the PBMCs. This clonotype has just a few counts. Antigen: not known. RNA transcripts yielded amplified TCR beta CDR3 regions. First-round RT-PCR targeting the TCR CDR3 was performed with the HTBI primer set. A single record per CDR3 protein comes from TCRdb applying MiXCR to the multiplex PCR reads. There are more than 350,000 distinct CDR3 sequences in the sample; over 12% occur only once, and approximately 19% lies in the top ten.

The sample comprised blood. The sequence was collected from a woman aged 60-75 years with Graves' ophthalmopathy. This sequence joins TRBV9 and TRBJ1-6; TRBD1 is a possible D gene (5 bases). For the CDR3, the DNA is TGTGCCAGCAGCGCTGGGACTCCGTATAATTCACCCCTCCACTTT. It encodes CASSAGTPYNSPLHF.